A single sample is the source of the 13 T cell receptor beta chains below, sequenced in a study of T cell responses to AZD1222 COVID-19 vaccine. Measured with immunoSEQ multiplex PCR; TCRdb has only the in-frame clones, and not every one. The sample carries roughly 100,000 clones, approximately 87% recorded once. Here the sequenced sample was peripheral blood, taken on day 0 of AZD1222 vaccination. All receptors come from an adult in good health.

The V gene is TRBV19, the J gene TRBJ2-7, with unresolved D. The V and J ends lost 9 bases and 4 bases respectively, with 16 bases between them. The germline CDR1 and CDR2 sequences are LNHDA and SQIVND (reference sequence). The CDR3 has 13 residues. CDR3 bases: TGTGCCAGCACTGGACGACGGAAATACGAGCAGTACTTC. Translation gives CASTGRRKYEQYF.

The chain joins TRBV28 to TRBJ1-1, with unresolved D. CDR3 length equals 14 residues. Trimming stripped 3 bases from V and 5 bases from J, with 13 bases between. Germline CDR1 is MDHEN and CDR2 is SYDVKM. DNA for the CDR3: TGTGCCAGCAGTTTGTCGGGGAGAGGGACTGAAGCTTTCTTT. This gives the protein CASSLSGRGTEAFF.

J is TRBJ1-1 and V is TRBV12-3 or TRBV12-4; D is unclear. CDR3 length: 13 residues. V dropped 6 bases and J dropped 1 base, with 9 bases sitting between them. As DNA, the CDR3 is TGTGCCAGCAGCCTCGGATCGAACACTGAAGCTTTCTTT. It translates to CASSLGSNTEAFF.

The V gene is TRBV19, the J gene TRBJ1-3; 9 bases agree with TRBD1. Germline CDR1 is LNHDA and CDR2 is SQIVND (reference sequence). The junction had 2 bases not matched to a gene; V was cut back by 8 bases and J by 0 bases. The length of the CDR3 is 14 residues. The CDR3 nucleotides read TGTGCCAGTGCGGACAGGGGCTCTGGAAACACCATATATTTT. This encodes CASADRGSGNTIYF.

The rearrangement uses TRBV12-3 or TRBV12-4 and TRBJ2-1, with a possible D match to TRBD2 (5 bases). Trimming removed 3 bases at V and 13 bases at J, with 13 bases between. CDR3 size: 12 residues. The CDR3 DNA reads as TGTGCCAGCAGTTTCGAGGGCTGGGGTCAGTTCTTC. Amino acid sequence: CASSFEGWGQFF.

The chain employs TRBV18 and TRBJ1-5; D remains unclear. Germline assignment: CDR1 KGHSH and CDR2 LQKENI. Trimming shortened V by 4 bases and J by 5 bases, and 18 bases separated the two germline ends. The CDR3 runs 16 residues. The CDR3 spells CASSLLPLTSDQPQHF. The CDR3 nucleotides are TGTGCCAGCTCACTACTTCCCCTCACCAGCGATCAGCCCCAGCATTTT.

The chain has TRBV7-9 and TRBJ1-1, with D perhaps TRBD1 (5 bases). The CDR3 extends over 14 amino acids. CDR1 is SEHNR, CDR2 FQNEAQ, per germline (reference sequence). The V gene lost 5 bases and the J gene lost 5 bases, with 15 bases spanning the gap. The CDR3 reads CASSLGQGRTEAFF. The DNA for the CDR3 is TGTGCCAGCAGCCTTGGCCAGGGAAGGACTGAAGCTTTCTTT.

This chain uses TRBV5-4 with TRBJ1-1, with 8 bases that match TRBD1. CDR1 and CDR2 from the germline V gene are SGHNT and YYREEE (reference sequence). V gave up 1 base and J gave up 3 bases; unmatched junction bases: 5. CDR3 size: 15 residues. CDR3 sequence: CASSLRRDRYTEAFF. In DNA form, the CDR3 reads TGTGCCAGCAGCTTGAGGCGGGACAGGTACACTGAAGCTTTCTTT.

The chain employs TRBV18 and TRBJ1-3; 7 bases match TRBD1. CDR3 length equals 15 residues. V shed 8 bases and J 0 bases; nucleotides not matched to a gene: 7. Germline V gene lookup returns CDR1 KGHSH and CDR2 LQKENI. DNA for the CDR3: TGTGCCAGCAGCGACAGGGTTCCCTCTGGAAACACCATATATTTT. Translated, it gives CASSDRVPSGNTIYF.

The chain is built from TRBV7-3 and TRBJ1-2; possibly TRBD1 for D (6 bases). Deletions cut 5 bases from V and 4 bases from J, with 17 bases between. The length of the CDR3 is 15 residues. The germline V gene has CDR1 SGHTA and CDR2 FQGTGA. CDR3 region: CASSPTTGRSYGYTF. CDR3 nucleotide sequence: TGTGCCAGCAGCCCTACGACAGGACGGTCCTATGGCTACACCTTC.

This clone came up once. The V gene is TRBV5-1, the J gene TRBJ2-7; D not certain. This CDR3 has 14 amino acids. Trimming removed 4 bases at V and 2 bases at J, with 13 bases between. Germline V gives CDR1 SGHRS, CDR2 YFSETQ. The CDR3 spells CASSPGGRTYEQYF. As DNA, the CDR3 is TGCGCCAGCAGCCCGGGCGGACGGACCTACGAGCAGTACTTC.

This sequence joins TRBV6-5 and TRBJ1-2; unclear D gene. V shed 7 bases and J shed 4 bases, with 19 bases lying between them. CDR3 length: 15 residues. CDR1 and CDR2 (germline): MNHEY, SVGAGI. The CDR3 nucleotides read TGTGCCAGCACCCCGAACTTTGAGAGAGCCTATGGCTACACCTTC. Translation: CASTPNFERAYGYTF.

The rearrangement joins TRBV6-6 to TRBJ1-2; D remains unclear. This CDR3 has 13 amino acids. Between the trimmed V and J ends, which lost 7 bases and 7 bases, there was a span of 16 bases. CDR1 MNHNY and CDR2 SVGAGI come from the germline V gene (reference sequence). The CDR3 protein is CASKLGGLSGYTF. The CDR3, as DNA: TGTGCCAGCAAGCTAGGTGGACTCTCTGGCTACACCTTC.